The clone carrying this T cell receptor beta chain was seen a few times. What it recognizes is unknown. The data were taken from a study of T-cell memory formation after mild COVID-19. General study findings and limits: CD4+ contracting clones were found mainly in CM and EM, and CD8+ ones in EMRA. There was a balanced CD4/CD8 profile in clones contracting day 15 to 85, and later expanders leaned CD4+. Pre-infection memory harbored some responding clones, suggesting cross-reactive memory joined.

TCRdb re-called the 5' RACE reads through MiXCR, storing one row per CDR3 protein. The repertoire holds around 200,000 distinct CDR3 sequences, with 10% to 13% as singletons. The length of the CDR3 is 14 residues. V lost 1 base to trimming and J lost 6 bases, with 7 bases between them. Germline V gene data show CDR1 as SGHDN and CDR2 as FVKESK. The sequenced sample was PBMCs or a T cell subset sorted from them (not recorded which). The chain employs TRBV14 and TRBJ1-6; no reliable D call. This receptor was taken from a man in his late teens or twenties who had mild COVID-19 (a few samples of this study predate the infection). Cell type and time point are not known. For the CDR3, the DNA is TGTGCCAGCAGCCAAGGTTACAGTAATTCACCCCTCCACTTT. This translates into CASSQGYSNSPLHF.